This TCR beta chain is from a study of T-cell reconstitution after alpha-beta-depleted transplantation in children. Study-level results: Several hundred expanded graft clones reportedly gave rise to the alpha-beta T cells present about two months after transplant. TCRbeta diversity was high at day 60 in some patients (a result of surviving recipient T cells and thymic progenitors).

CDR1 is DFQATT and CDR2 is SNEGSKA in the germline V gene (reference sequence). The CDR3 extends over 14 amino acids. With 4 bases clipped from V and 5 bases from J, the junction kept 8 bases outside the gene matches. This clonotype was seen many times. Its antigen is as yet unknown. Preparation of the TCRbeta library was carried out with unique molecular identifiers. Using its own MiXCR run on the PCR reads, TCRdb lists one record per CDR3 protein. The sample holds approximately 300,000 distinct CDR3 sequences; around a tenth are singletons and the top ten take 20% to 25%. Source: peripheral blood, taken 180 days after TCRalphabeta/CD19-depleted stem cell transplant. The rearrangement uses TRBV20-1 and TRBJ2-1; 7 bases match TRBD1. The receptor was isolated from a male patient aged 2 to 10 who had a stem cell transplant for chronic granulomatous disease, so the T cells may come from the graft donor. In DNA, the CDR3 is TGCAGTGCTATCCTCGACAGGGTCAACAATGAGCAGTTCTTC. This translates into CSAILDRVNNEQFF.